The 10 T cell receptor beta chains below come from one sample, sequenced in a study of T-cell memory formation after mild COVID-19. TCRdb redid the calling of the 5' RACE reads with MiXCR, one entry per CDR3 protein. The table has hundreds of thousands of distinct CDR3 sequences, approximately 15% seen once. Sequencing was done on a sample of PBMCs or a T cell subset sorted from them (not recorded which). These TCRs come from a man aged 18 to 35 who had mild COVID-19 (a few samples of this study predate the infection). Cell type and time point are not known.

The sample holds many counts of this clonotype. The V call is TRBV4-1, the J call TRBJ2-2; 7 nucleotides match TRBD2. J gave up 0 bases and V 4 bases, and 2 bases lay outside the gene matches. CDR1 is MGHRA and CDR2 is YSYEKL in the germline V gene. The CDR3 runs 15 residues. CDR3 bases: TGCGCCAGCAGCCGGGGAGGGACGAACACCGGGGAGCTGTTTTTT. Translating it yields CASSRGGTNTGELFF.

V is TRBV5-6 and J is TRBJ2-1; unclear D gene. This CDR3 is 12 amino acids long. Trimming pared 1 base from V and 9 bases from J, leaving 8 bases between. Germline CDR1 SGHDT, CDR2 YYEEEE. The CDR3 bases are TGTGCCAGCAGCTTGAATTTTCTTGAGCAGTTCTTC. This gives the protein CASSLNFLEQFF.

The gene calls are TRBV7-9 and TRBJ2-7, with TRBD1 matching over 7 bases. The V segment lost 2 bases and the J segment 3 bases; nucleotides outside the gene matches: 4. This CDR3 comprises 14 residues. Germline values: CDR1 SEHNR, CDR2 FQNEAQ (reference sequence). The CDR3 loop is CASSLPRDSYEQYF. The CDR3 DNA reads TGTGCCAGCAGCTTACCCCGGGACAGCTACGAGCAGTACTTC.

The sample holds a few counts of this clonotype. The rearrangement links TRBV5-5 to TRBJ2-7; D is possibly TRBD1 (5 bases). CDR1 SGHKS and CDR2 YYEKEE come from the germline V gene (reference sequence). V lost 5 bases, J lost 3 bases, and 15 bases lay in between. The length of the CDR3 is 14 residues. The CDR3 DNA reads as TGTGCCAGCAGTCCGGCAGGGCAGGTCTACGAGCAGTACGTC. Encoded protein: CASSPAGQVYEQYV.

In its sample, this clonotype was seen a few times. This chain joins TRBV4-3 and TRBJ2-1; TRBD2 matches at 7 bases. J was trimmed by 3 bases and V by 0 bases; bases with no gene match: 8. The CDR3 length is 17 residues. Germline V gene sequence: CDR1 LGHNA, CDR2 YSLEER. The DNA of the CDR3 is TGCGCCAGCAGCCAAGATGAAATGCGGGGGATCTACAATGAGCAGTTCTTC. Its protein is CASSQDEMRGIYNEQFF.

This clonotype was recorded a few times. The rearrangement links TRBV7-9 to TRBJ2-4, with a possible D match to TRBD1 (6 bases). Looked up from germline, CDR1 is SEHNR and CDR2 is FQNEAQ (reference sequence). The CDR3 totals 15 residues. Trimming cost V 5 bases and J 1 base, with 12 bases left between them. CDR3 protein: CASSQQGSAKNIQYF. The CDR3 nucleotides read TGTGCCAGCAGCCAACAGGGATCCGCCAAAAACATTCAGTACTTC.

This clonotype has more than one count but fewer than ten. This sequence joins TRBV4-3 and TRBJ1-6; D unclear. V shed 4 bases and J shed 5 bases, with 6 bases lying between them. The CDR3 is 13 amino acids. The germline CDR1 and CDR2 sequences are LGHNA and YSLEER. CDR3 in amino acids: CASSLENNSPLHF. CDR3 sequence (DNA): TGCGCCAGCAGCCTCGAGAATAATTCACCCCTCCACTTT.

The chain carries TRBV20-1 and TRBJ2-4, with 9 bases that match TRBD2. V was clipped by 1 base and J by 1 base; unmatched bases: 2. The CDR3 is 15 residues long. CDR1 and CDR2 (germline): DFQATT, SNEGSKA (reference sequence). The DNA of the CDR3 is TGCAGTGCTAGAGGTACTAGCGGGGCCAAAAACATTCAGTACTTC. Its translation is CSARGTSGAKNIQYF.

This clonotype was recorded a few times. One end of the junction fails to match germline, which may point to a read error. In DNA, the CDR3 is TGTGCTAGCAGCTTTCGCAGCGGCGGGGAGCTGTTTTTT. The encoded protein is CASSFRSGGELFF. This rearrangement joins TRBV7-7 to TRBJ2-2; a weak D match, TRBD2 (5 bases). This CDR3 contains 13 residues. Germline CDR1 is SSHAT and CDR2 is FNYEAQ (reference sequence).

The CDR3 region is CSARAGSYNEQFF. In DNA form, the CDR3 reads TGCAGTGCTAGAGCGGGCTCCTACAATGAGCAGTTCTTC. The V gene is TRBV20-1, the J gene TRBJ2-1; D not resolved. V lost 1 base, J lost 0 bases, and 4 bases lay in between. This CDR3 region has 13 residues. The germline V gene has CDR1 DFQATT and CDR2 SNEGSKA (reference sequence).